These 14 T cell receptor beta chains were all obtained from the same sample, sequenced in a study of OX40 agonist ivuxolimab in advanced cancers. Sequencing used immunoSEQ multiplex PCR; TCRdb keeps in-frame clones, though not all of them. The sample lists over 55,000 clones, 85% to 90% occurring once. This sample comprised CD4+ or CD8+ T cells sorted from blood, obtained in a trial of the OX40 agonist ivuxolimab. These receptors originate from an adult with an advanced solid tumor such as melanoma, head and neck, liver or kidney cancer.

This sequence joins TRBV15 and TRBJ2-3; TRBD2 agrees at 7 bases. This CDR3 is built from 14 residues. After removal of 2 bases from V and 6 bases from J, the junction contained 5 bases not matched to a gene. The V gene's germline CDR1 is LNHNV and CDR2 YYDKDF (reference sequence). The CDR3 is CATSRRLGGDTQYF. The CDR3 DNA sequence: TGTGCCACCAGCAGAAGGCTCGGGGGGGATACGCAGTATTTT.

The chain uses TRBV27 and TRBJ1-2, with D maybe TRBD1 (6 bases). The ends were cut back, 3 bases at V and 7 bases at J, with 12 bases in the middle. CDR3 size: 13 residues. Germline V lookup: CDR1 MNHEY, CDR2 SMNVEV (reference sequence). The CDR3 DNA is TGTGCCAGCAGTTTTCTGGCAGGGGCTGGCTACACCTTC. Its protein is CASSFLAGAGYTF.

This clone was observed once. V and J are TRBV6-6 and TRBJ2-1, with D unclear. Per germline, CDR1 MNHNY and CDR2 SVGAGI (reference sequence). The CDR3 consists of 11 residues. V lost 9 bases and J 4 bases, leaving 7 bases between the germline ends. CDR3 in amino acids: CASERYNEQFF. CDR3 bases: TGTGCCAGTGAACGGTACAATGAGCAGTTCTTC.

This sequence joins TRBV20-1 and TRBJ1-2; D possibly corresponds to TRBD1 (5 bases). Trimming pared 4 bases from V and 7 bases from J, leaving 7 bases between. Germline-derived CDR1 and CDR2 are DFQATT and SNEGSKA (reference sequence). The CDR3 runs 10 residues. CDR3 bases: TGCAGTGCTACAGGGAGTGGCTACACCTTC. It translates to CSATGSGYTF.

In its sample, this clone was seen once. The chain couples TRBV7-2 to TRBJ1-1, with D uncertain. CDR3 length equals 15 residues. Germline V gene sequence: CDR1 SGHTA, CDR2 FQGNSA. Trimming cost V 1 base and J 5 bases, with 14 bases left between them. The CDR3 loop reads CASSLEAVRGTEAFF. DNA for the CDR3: TGTGCCAGCAGCTTAGAAGCAGTGAGAGGGACTGAAGCTTTCTTT.

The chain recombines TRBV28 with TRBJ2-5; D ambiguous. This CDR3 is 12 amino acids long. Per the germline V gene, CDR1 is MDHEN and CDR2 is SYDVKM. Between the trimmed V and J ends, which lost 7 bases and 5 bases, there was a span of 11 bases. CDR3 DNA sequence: TGTGCCAGCACTTCCAATTGGGAGACCCAGTACTTC. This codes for CASTSNWETQYF.

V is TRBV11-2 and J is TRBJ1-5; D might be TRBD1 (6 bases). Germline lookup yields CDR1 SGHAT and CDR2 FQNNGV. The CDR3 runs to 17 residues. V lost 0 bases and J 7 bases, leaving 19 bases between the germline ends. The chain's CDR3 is CASSLDSSNRADQPQHF. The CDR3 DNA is TGTGCCAGCAGCTTAGATTCCTCGAACAGGGCGGACCAGCCCCAGCATTTT.

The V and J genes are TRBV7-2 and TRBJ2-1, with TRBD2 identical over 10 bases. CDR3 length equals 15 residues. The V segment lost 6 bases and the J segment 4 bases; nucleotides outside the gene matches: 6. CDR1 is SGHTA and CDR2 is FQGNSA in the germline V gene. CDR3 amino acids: CASRKAGGIYNEQFF. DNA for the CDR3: TGTGCCAGCAGGAAAGCGGGGGGGATTTACAATGAGCAGTTCTTC.

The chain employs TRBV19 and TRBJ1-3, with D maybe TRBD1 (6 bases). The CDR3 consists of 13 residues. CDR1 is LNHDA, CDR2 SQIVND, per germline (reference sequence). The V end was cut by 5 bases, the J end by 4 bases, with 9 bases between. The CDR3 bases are TGTGCCAGTAGTGTCGGACAGGGAAACACCATATATTTT. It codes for CASSVGQGNTIYF.

The CDR3 nucleotides read TGTGCCAGTAGTGTCGGACTAGCGGGAGGATGGAGTGAGCAGTTCTTC. Residues: CASSVGLAGGWSEQFF. The chain uses TRBV19 and TRBJ2-1, with 14 bases lining up with TRBD2. This CDR3 comprises 16 residues. Germline CDR1 LNHDA, CDR2 SQIVND (reference sequence). The junction had 9 bases not matched to a gene; V was cut back by 5 bases and J by 9 bases.

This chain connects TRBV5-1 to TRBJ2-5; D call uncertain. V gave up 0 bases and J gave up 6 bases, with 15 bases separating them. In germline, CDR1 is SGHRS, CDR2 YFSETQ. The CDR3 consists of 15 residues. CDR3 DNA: TGCGCCAGCAGCTTGGAACCCTCAGCTGGAAAGACCCAGTACTTC. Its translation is CASSLEPSAGKTQYF.

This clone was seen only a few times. The CDR3 reads CASSLRDRPLDTQYF. As DNA, the CDR3 is TGTGCCAGCAGCTTAAGGGACCGACCCCTTGATACGCAGTATTTT. This rearrangement joins TRBV11-2 to TRBJ2-3; D may match TRBD1 or TRBD2 (5 bases each). Germline assignment: CDR1 SGHAT and CDR2 FQNNGV. Trimming took 2 bases from V and 6 from J, leaving 15 bases between them. The CDR3 loop spans 15 amino acids.

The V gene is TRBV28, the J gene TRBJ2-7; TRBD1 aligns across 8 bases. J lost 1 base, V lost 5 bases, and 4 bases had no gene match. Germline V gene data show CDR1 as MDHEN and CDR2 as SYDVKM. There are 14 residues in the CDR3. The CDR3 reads CASSPRQGSYEQYF. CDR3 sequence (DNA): TGTGCCAGCAGTCCCAGACAGGGGTCCTACGAGCAGTACTTC. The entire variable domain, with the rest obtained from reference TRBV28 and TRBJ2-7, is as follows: DVKVTQSSRYLVKRTGEKVFLECVQDMDHENMFWYRQDPGLGLRLIYFSYDVKMKEKGDIPEGYSVSREKKERFSLILESASTNQTSMYLCASSPRQGSYEQYFGPGTRLTVT.

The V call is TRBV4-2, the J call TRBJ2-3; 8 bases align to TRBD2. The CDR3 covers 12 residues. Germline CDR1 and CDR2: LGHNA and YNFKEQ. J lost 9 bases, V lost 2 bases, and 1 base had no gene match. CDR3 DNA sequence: TGTGCCAGCAGCCAAAGCGGGAGAACGCAGTATTTT. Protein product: CASSQSGRTQYF.